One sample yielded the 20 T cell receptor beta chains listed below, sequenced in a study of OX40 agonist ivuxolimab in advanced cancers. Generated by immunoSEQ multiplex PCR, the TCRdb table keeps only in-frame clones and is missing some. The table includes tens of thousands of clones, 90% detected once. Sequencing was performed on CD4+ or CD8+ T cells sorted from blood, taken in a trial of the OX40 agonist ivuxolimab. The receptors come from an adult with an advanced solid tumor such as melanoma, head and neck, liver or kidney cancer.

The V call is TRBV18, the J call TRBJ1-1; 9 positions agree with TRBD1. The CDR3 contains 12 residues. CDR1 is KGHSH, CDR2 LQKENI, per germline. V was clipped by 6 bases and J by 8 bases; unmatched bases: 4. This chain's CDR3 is CASSRDRDEAFF. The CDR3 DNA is TGTGCCAGCTCGCGGGACAGGGACGAAGCTTTCTTT.

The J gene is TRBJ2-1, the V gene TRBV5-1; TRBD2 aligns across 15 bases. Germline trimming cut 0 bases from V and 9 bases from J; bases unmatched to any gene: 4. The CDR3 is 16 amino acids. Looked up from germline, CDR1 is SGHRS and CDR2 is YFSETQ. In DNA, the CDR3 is TGCGCCAGCAGCTTGGGAGGGACTAGCGGGAGGACTGAGCAGTTCTTC. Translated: CASSLGGTSGRTEQFF.

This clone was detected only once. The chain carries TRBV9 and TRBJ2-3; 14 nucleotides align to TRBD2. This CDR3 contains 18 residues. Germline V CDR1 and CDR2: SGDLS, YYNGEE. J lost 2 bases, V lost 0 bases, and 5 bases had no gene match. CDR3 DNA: TGTGCCAGCAGCGTAGGACTAGCGGGAGGGCCCGTCACAGATACGCAGTATTTT. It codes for CASSVGLAGGPVTDTQYF.

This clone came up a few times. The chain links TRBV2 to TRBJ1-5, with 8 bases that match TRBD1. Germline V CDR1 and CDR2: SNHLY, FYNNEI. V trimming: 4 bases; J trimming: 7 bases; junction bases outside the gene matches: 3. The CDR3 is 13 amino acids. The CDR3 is CASSVDRDQPQHF. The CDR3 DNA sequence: TGTGCCAGCAGTGTGGACAGGGACCAGCCCCAGCATTTT.

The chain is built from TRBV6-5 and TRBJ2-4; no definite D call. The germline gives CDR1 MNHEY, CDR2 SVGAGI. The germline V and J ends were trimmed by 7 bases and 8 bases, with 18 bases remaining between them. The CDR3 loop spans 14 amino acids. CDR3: CASISSPPEYIQYF. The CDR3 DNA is TGTGCCAGCATTTCTAGTCCCCCTGAGTACATTCAGTACTTC.

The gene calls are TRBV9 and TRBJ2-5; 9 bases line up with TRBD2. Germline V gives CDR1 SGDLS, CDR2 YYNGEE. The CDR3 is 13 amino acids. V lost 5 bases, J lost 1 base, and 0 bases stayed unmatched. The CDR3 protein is CASRREGQETQYF. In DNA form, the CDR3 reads TGTGCCAGCAGGCGGGAGGGCCAAGAGACCCAGTACTTC.

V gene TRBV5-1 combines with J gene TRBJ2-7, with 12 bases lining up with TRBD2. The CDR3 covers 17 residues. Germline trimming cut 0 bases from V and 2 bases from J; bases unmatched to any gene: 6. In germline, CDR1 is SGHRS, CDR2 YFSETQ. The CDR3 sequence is CASSLAPSGRAAYEQYF. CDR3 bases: TGCGCCAGCAGCTTGGCACCTAGCGGGAGGGCGGCCTACGAGCAGTACTTC.

The CDR3 DNA is TGCGCCAGCAGCGAATCGACTAGCGGGAGGGCCTTCCAAGAGACCCAGTACTTC. It yields the protein CASSESTSGRAFQETQYF. J is TRBJ2-5 and V is TRBV5-1; 14 nucleotides match TRBD2. CDR3 length: 18 amino acids. Looked up from germline, CDR1 is SGHRS and CDR2 is YFSETQ. V lost 4 bases to trimming and J lost 1 base; unmatched junction nucleotides: 9.

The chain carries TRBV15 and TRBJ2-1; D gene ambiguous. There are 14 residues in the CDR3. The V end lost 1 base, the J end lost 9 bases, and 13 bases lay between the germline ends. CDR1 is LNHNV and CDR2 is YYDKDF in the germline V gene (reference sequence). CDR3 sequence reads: CATSRGTPPGEQFF. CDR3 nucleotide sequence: TGTGCCACCAGCAGAGGGACGCCGCCGGGTGAGCAGTTCTTC.

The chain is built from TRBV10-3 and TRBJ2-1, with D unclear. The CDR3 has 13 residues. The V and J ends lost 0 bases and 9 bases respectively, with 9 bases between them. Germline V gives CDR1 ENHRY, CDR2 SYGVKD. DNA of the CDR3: TGTGCCATCAGTGAGTCCTCGGACGGTGAGCAGTTCTTC. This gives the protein CAISESSDGEQFF.

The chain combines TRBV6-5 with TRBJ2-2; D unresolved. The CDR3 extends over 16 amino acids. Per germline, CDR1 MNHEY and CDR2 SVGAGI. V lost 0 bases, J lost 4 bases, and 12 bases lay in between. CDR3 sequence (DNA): TGTGCCAGCAGTTACTCGGTGGGGATCGGCACCGGGGAGCTGTTTTTT. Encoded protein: CASSYSVGIGTGELFF.

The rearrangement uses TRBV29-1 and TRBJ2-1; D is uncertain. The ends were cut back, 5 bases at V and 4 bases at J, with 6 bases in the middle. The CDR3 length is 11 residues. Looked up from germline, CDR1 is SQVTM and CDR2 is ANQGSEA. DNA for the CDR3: TGCAGCGTTCTGAATTACAATGAGCAGTTCTTC. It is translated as CSVLNYNEQFF.

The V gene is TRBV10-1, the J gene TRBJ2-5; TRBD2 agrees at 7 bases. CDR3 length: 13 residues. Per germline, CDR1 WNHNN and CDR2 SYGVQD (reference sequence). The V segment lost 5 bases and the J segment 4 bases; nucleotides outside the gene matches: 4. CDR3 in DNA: TGCGCCAGCAGTCCGGGGGGATCAGAGACCCAGTACTTC. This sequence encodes CASSPGGSETQYF.

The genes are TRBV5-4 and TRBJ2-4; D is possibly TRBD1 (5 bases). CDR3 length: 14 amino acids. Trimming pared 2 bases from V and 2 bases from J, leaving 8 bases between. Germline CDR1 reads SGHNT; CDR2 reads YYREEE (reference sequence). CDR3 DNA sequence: TGTGCCAGCAGCTTACAGGATTCCAAAAACATTCAGTACTTC. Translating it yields CASSLQDSKNIQYF.

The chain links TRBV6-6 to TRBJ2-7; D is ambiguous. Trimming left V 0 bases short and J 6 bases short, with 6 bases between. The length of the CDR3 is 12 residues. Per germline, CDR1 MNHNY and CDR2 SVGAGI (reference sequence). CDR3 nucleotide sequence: TGTGCCAGCAGTTACTCTAACGGCGAGCAGTACTTC. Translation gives CASSYSNGEQYF.

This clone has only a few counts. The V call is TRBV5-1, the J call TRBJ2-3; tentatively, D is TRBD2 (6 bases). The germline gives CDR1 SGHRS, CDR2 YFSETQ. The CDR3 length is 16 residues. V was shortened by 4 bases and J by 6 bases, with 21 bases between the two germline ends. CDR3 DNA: TGCGCCAGCAGCAAAGGCGGAGGGGCGCAGGCGGATACGCAGTATTTT. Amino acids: CASSKGGGAQADTQYF.

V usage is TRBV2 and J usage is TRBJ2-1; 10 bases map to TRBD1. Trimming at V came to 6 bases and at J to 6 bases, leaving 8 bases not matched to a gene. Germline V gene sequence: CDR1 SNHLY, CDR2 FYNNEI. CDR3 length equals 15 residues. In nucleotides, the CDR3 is TGTGCCAGCAGCGAGACAGGGGGCCCCCTCAATGAGCAGTTCTTC. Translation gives CASSETGGPLNEQFF. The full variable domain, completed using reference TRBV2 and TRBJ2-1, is EPEVTQTPSHQVTQMGQEVILRCVPISNHLYFYWYRQILGQKVEFLVSFYNNEISEKSEIFDDQFSVERPDGSNFTLKIRSTKLEDSAMYFCASSETGGPLNEQFFGPGTRLTVL.

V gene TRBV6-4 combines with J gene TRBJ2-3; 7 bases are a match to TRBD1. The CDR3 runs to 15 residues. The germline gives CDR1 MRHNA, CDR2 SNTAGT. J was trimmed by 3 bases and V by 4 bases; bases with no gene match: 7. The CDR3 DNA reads TGTGCCAGCAGTGCAGGGGACAGTGTAACAGATACGCAGTATTTT. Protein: CASSAGDSVTDTQYF.

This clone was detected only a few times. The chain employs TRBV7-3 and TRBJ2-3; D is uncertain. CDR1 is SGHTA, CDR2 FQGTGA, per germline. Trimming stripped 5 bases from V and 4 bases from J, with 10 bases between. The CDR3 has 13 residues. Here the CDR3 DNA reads TGTGCCAGCAGCCCCTCCGGGCCAGATACGCAGTATTTT. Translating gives CASSPSGPDTQYF.

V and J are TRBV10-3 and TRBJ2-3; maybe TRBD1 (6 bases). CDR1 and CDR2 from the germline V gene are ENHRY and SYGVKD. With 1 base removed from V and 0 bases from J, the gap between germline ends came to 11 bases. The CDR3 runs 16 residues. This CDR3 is CAISELGGASTDTQYF. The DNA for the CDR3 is TGTGCCATCAGTGAGTTAGGGGGAGCGAGCACAGATACGCAGTATTTT.